What follows are 25 T cell receptor beta chains derived from one specimen sequenced in a study of blood T cell repertoires in COVID-19. Here immunoSEQ multiplex PCR was the method, and the copy in TCRdb shows in-frame clones only, minus some. The table has roughly 170,000 clones, approximately 85% seen once. The sequencing input was peripheral blood. The receptors were sampled from a woman aged 55 to 70 with COVID-19, enrolled during active disease.

This clone was counted a few times. The chain recombines TRBV7-8 with TRBJ2-3; 8 bases align to TRBD2. Germline CDR1 SGHVS, CDR2 FQNEAQ. The V gene end was trimmed by 5 bases and the J gene end by 2 bases; junction bases not matched to a gene: 9. The CDR3 is made up of 16 amino acids. The CDR3 sequence is CASSPASSGPTDTQYF. Written as DNA, the CDR3 is TGTGCCAGCAGCCCAGCCTCTAGCGGGCCCACAGATACGCAGTATTTT.

The V call is TRBV3-1 (or the pseudogene TRBV3-2), the J call TRBJ2-3; D possibly corresponds to TRBD1 (6 bases). Germline V CDR1 and CDR2: LGHDT, YNNKEL (reference sequence). The CDR3 runs to 13 residues. The ends were cut back, 3 bases at V and 3 bases at J, with 7 bases in the middle. In DNA form, the CDR3 reads TGTGCCAGCAGCCACGGGACAACAGATACGCAGTATTTT. Translated, it gives CASSHGTTDTQYF.

The chain employs TRBV10-1 and TRBJ2-1, with 7 bases lining up with TRBD2. V gave up 6 bases and J gave up 5 bases; unmatched junction bases: 13. Germline V gene lookup returns CDR1 WNHNN and CDR2 SYGVQD (reference sequence). This CDR3 contains 16 residues. The CDR3 coding sequence is TGCGCCAGCAGCCCTGAGTCCGGACTAGGGGACAATGAGCAGTTCTTC. Its translation is CASSPESGLGDNEQFF.

The chain recombines TRBV2 with TRBJ1-1; a possible D gene is TRBD1 (6 bases). The CDR3 has 14 residues. The ends were cut back, 8 bases at V and 1 base at J, with 14 bases in the middle. In germline, CDR1 is SNHLY, CDR2 FYNNEI. Written as DNA, the CDR3 is TGTGCCAGCTGCGCAGGGGCCCCGAACACTGAAGCTTTCTTT. Its protein product is CASCAGAPNTEAFF.

The count of this clone is one. This chain uses TRBV12-3 or TRBV12-4 with TRBJ2-4; D gene unclear. Trimming pared 0 bases from V and 7 bases from J, leaving 7 bases between. CDR3 length: 13 amino acids. The CDR3 nucleotides are TGTGCCAGCAGTTTAGCCGATCGGAACATTCAGTACTTC. Amino acids: CASSLADRNIQYF.

This chain joins TRBV7-8 and TRBJ2-3; 9 bases map to TRBD2. V trimming: 2 bases; J trimming: 0 bases; junction bases outside the gene matches: 9. The CDR3 has 18 residues. CDR1 is SGHVS, CDR2 FQNEAQ, per germline. As DNA, the CDR3 is TGTGCCAGCAGCTTATTTACCCTAGCGGGATCTAGCACAGATACGCAGTATTTT. It specifies CASSLFTLAGSSTDTQYF.

V usage is TRBV10-2 and J usage is TRBJ1-4; TRBD1 matches 9 bases. Germline V gene data show CDR1 as WSHSY and CDR2 as SAAADI. After removal of 0 bases from V and 8 bases from J, the junction contained 7 bases not matched to a gene. This CDR3 comprises 16 residues. DNA of the CDR3: TGCGCCAGCAGTGAGTCTGTGGGACAGGGTCGAGAAAAACTGTTTTTT. Protein: CASSESVGQGREKLFF.

The chain employs TRBV7-3 and TRBJ2-1; 7 nucleotides align to TRBD1. Germline CDR1 reads SGHTA; CDR2 reads FQGTGA. The length of the CDR3 is 14 residues. The ends lost 0 bases at V and 7 bases at J; junction bases unmatched: 3. The CDR3 DNA is TGTGCCAGCAGCTTAACGTTGACAGGGAATGAGCAGTTCTTC. Translated, it gives CASSLTLTGNEQFF.

The genes are TRBV11-2 and TRBJ1-4, with a tentative D call TRBD1 (5 bases). CDR3 length: 17 residues. V was clipped by 0 bases and J by 0 bases, with 11 bases between them. Germline lookup yields CDR1 SGHAT and CDR2 FQNNGV. The CDR3 loop is CASSLDRGFATNEKLFF. The CDR3 DNA sequence: TGTGCCAGCAGCTTAGATCGGGGGTTTGCAACTAATGAAAAACTGTTTTTT.

The chain recombines TRBV7-2 with TRBJ2-3, with a weak D call TRBD2 (6 bases). Germline V CDR1 and CDR2: SGHTA, FQGNSA. This CDR3 is built from 15 residues. The V and J ends lost 8 bases and 2 bases respectively, with 17 bases between them. The CDR3 nucleotides are TGTGCCAGCGGGTCCCTCGGGACTTTCACAGATACGCAGTATTTT. It translates to CASGSLGTFTDTQYF.

This clone was counted only a few times. The genes are TRBV3-1 (or the pseudogene TRBV3-2) and TRBJ1-2; no definite D call. V lost 4 bases to trimming and J lost 8 bases, with 20 bases between them. Germline values: CDR1 LGHDT, CDR2 YNNKEL (reference sequence). The length of the CDR3 is 15 residues. CDR3 protein: CASSPSRQTGGGYTF. CDR3 coding DNA: TGTGCCAGCAGCCCTAGCAGGCAGACGGGAGGAGGCTACACCTTC.

The chain is built from TRBV9 and TRBJ2-3, with TRBD2 as a possible D gene (6 bases). Per germline, CDR1 SGDLS and CDR2 YYNGEE. V was pared by 0 bases and J by 0 bases, with 11 bases between. The CDR3 totals 16 residues. CDR3 sequence: CASSVDQGRSTDTQYF. Here the CDR3 DNA reads TGTGCCAGCAGCGTAGACCAAGGGAGGAGCACAGATACGCAGTATTTT.

The chain is built from TRBV7-3 and TRBJ2-3, with 10 bases fitting TRBD2. There are 14 residues in the CDR3. V lost 6 bases and J lost 4; bases outside the gene matches: 4. CDR1 and CDR2 (germline): SGHTA, FQGTGA. CDR3 nucleotides: TGTGCCAGCAGTGATAGCGGGAGGTCAGATACGCAGTATTTT. It translates to CASSDSGRSDTQYF.

The chain employs TRBV4-3 and TRBJ2-5, with a possible D match to TRBD2 (5 bases). V was clipped by 0 bases and J by 1 base, with 9 bases between them. In germline, CDR1 is LGHNA, CDR2 YSLEER. The CDR3 has 15 residues. The CDR3 sequence is CASSQDRGPQETQYF. The CDR3 DNA reads TGCGCCAGCAGCCAAGATCGAGGGCCCCAAGAGACCCAGTACTTC.

This sequence joins TRBV4-3 and TRBJ2-1, with 7 bases matching TRBD2. Germline loops: CDR1 LGHNA, CDR2 YSLEER. Trimming removed 1 base from V and 7 bases from J; junction bases left unmatched: 13. The CDR3 extends over 17 amino acids. The DNA of the CDR3 is TGCGCCAGCAGCCAAGCTCCCCTTGGGGGAGGGTGGAATGAGCAGTTCTTC. This translates into CASSQAPLGGGWNEQFF.

The chain joins TRBV6-5 to TRBJ1-1; D is undetermined. V dropped 10 bases and J dropped 4 bases, with 13 bases sitting between them. Germline CDR1 MNHEY, CDR2 SVGAGI. The CDR3 is 12 amino acids. The CDR3 region is CATHVEGTEAFF. The CDR3 DNA is TGTGCCACCCATGTGGAGGGCACTGAAGCTTTCTTT.

The V and J genes are TRBV27 and TRBJ1-4; unclear D gene. Trimming removed 6 bases from V and 5 bases from J, with 16 bases in between. Germline assignment: CDR1 MNHEY and CDR2 SMNVEV (reference sequence). The CDR3 is 15 residues long. The chain's CDR3 is CASSRSPAGNEKLFF. CDR3 nucleotides: TGTGCCAGCAGCCGTTCGCCGGCCGGGAATGAAAAACTGTTTTTT. The full variable domain, completed using reference TRBV27 and TRBJ1-4, is EAQVTQNPRYLITVTGKKLTVTCSQNMNHEYMSWYRQDPGLGLRQIYYSMNVEVTDKGDVPEGYKVSRKEKRNFPLILESPSPNQTSLYFCASSRSPAGNEKLFFGSGTQLSVL.

The genes are TRBV6-5 and TRBJ1-2; TRBD1 matches 7 bases. V was pared by 6 bases and J by 0 bases, with 7 bases of the junction left unmatched. The CDR3 contains 15 residues. CDR1 and CDR2 (germline): MNHEY, SVGAGI. The CDR3 loop is CASRRTGVPNYGYTF. The CDR3 nucleotides are TGTGCCAGCAGGAGAACAGGGGTCCCTAACTATGGCTACACCTTC.

The sample holds one count of this clone. This rearrangement joins TRBV5-6 to TRBJ2-3, with 8 nucleotides matching TRBD2. CDR1 SGHDT and CDR2 YYEEEE come from the germline V gene. V gave up 4 bases and J gave up 4 bases; unmatched junction bases: 11. The CDR3 consists of 16 residues. For the CDR3, the DNA is TGTGCCAGCAGCAAGGAAGCGGGAGAATGGTCAGATACGCAGTATTTT. It codes for CASSKEAGEWSDTQYF.

The chain is built from TRBV9 and TRBJ1-1, with D possibly matching TRBD1 (6 bases). V was clipped by 0 bases and J by 1 base, with 13 bases between them. Germline lookup yields CDR1 SGDLS and CDR2 YYNGEE. This CDR3 is built from 16 residues. The CDR3 protein is CASSVGGRGWNTEAFF. CDR3 nucleotide sequence: TGTGCCAGCAGCGTAGGGGGCAGGGGATGGAACACTGAAGCTTTCTTT. Based on the CDR3 plus reference TRBV9 and TRBJ1-1, the full variable domain is DSGVTQTPKHLITATGQRVTLRCSPRSGDLSVYWYQQSLDQGLQFLIQYYNGEERAKGNILERFSAQQFPDLHSELNLSSLELGDSALYFCASSVGGRGWNTEAFFGQGTRLTVV.

The CDR3 region is CASSYSGLARNEQFF. CDR3 coding DNA: TGTGCCAGCAGTTACTCGGGACTAGCGAGGAATGAGCAGTTCTTC. The chain couples TRBV6-5 to TRBJ2-1, with 10 bases fitting TRBD2. V was pared by 0 bases and J by 7 bases, with 3 bases of the junction left unmatched. Germline V gene data show CDR1 as MNHEY and CDR2 as SVGAGI. CDR3 length: 15 residues.

This chain links TRBV6-5 with TRBJ2-2, with a tentative D call TRBD1 (6 bases). CDR3 length: 13 amino acids. The ends were cut back, 5 bases at V and 6 bases at J, with 10 bases in the middle. CDR1 is MNHEY and CDR2 is SVGAGI in the germline V gene. Written as DNA, the CDR3 is TGTGCCAGCAGTCCACAGGGCTCCGGGGAGCTGTTTTTT. Amino acids: CASSPQGSGELFF.

This clone was detected only once. The rearrangement uses TRBV6-6 and TRBJ2-7, with TRBD2 matching 13 bases. V lost 5 bases to trimming and J lost 8 bases; unmatched junction nucleotides: 9. The CDR3 runs to 15 residues. Looked up from germline, CDR1 is MNHNY and CDR2 is SVGAGI (reference sequence). CDR3 in amino acids: CASSGLAGETGKQYV. The CDR3 nucleotides are TGTGCCAGCAGTGGACTAGCGGGGGAGACGGGTAAGCAGTACGTC.

This clone was counted a single time. CDR3 DNA sequence: TGTGCCAGCAGCCCAGGACAGGGGATCCAAACCAATGAGCAGTTCTTC. Translating it yields CASSPGQGIQTNEQFF. The gene calls are TRBV4-2 and TRBJ2-1; 9 bases are a match to TRBD1. The J segment lost 6 bases and the V segment lost 4 bases, leaving 10 bases of the junction unmatched. From germline, CDR1 is LGHNA and CDR2 YNFKEQ. CDR3 length: 16 amino acids.

J is TRBJ2-3 and V is TRBV18, with D possibly being TRBD2 (6 bases). Trimming removed 0 bases at V and 6 bases at J, with 10 bases between. CDR3 length: 14 amino acids. Germline V gene data show CDR1 as KGHSH and CDR2 as LQKENI. CDR3 in DNA: TGTGCCAGCTCACCACCGGCGGGGTCTGATACGCAGTATTTT. Its protein is CASSPPAGSDTQYF.